The TCR beta chain under discussion was sequenced for a study of regulatory T cells in long-lasting Graves disease. Notes on the study in general: When disease was persistent, TRBV28, TRBJ1-2 and TRBJ2-5 were the favored segments.

With iRepertoire HTBI primers and Arm-PCR of CDR3 regions, TCR beta libraries were built. TCRdb reanalysed the multiplex PCR reads using MiXCR and keeps one entry per CDR3 protein. The sample contains about 560,000 distinct CDR3 sequences, roughly a sixth of which appear only once. The sample's time point: newly diagnosed GD, antithyroid drugs for less than 3 months. PBMCs provided the RNA from which the TCR library was made. This clonotype was observed many times. Antigen: not known. The germline V gene has CDR1 MNHNS and CDR2 SASEGT. The CDR3 runs 11 residues. Trimming left V 2 bases short and J 10 bases short, with 6 bases between. The same sample was also studied in work on T cells in Graves' hyperthyroidism and ophthalmopathy. In that study: A 13 V-J signature model discriminated ophthalmopathy versus stable hyperthyroidism. Ophthalmopathy got predicted by the model a median approximately 6.4 months before its onset.

The sample here was peripheral blood mononuclear cells (PBMCs), taken at new diagnosis, from a patient treated with antithyroid drugs. V and J are TRBV6-1 and TRBJ2-1, with a possible D match to TRBD2 (6 bases). The sequence was collected from a man between 18 and 35 years old with Graves disease. The CDR3 DNA reads TGTGCCAGCAGTGAACGGGGGGAGCAGTTCTTC. Protein: CASSERGEQFF.